These 4 T cell receptor beta chains originate from one sample sequenced in a study of T cells in Graves' hyperthyroidism and ophthalmopathy. Amplified regions were TCR beta CDR3 sequences from RNA transcripts. Primed by the HTBI set, a first-round RT-PCR was run on the TCR CDR3. Using its own MiXCR run on the multiplex PCR reads, TCRdb lists one record per CDR3 protein. The data show approximately 600,000 distinct CDR3 sequences, 15% to 20% seen once. Sequences were obtained from blood. The source is a woman aged 25 to 45 with Graves' hyperthyroidism.

In this sample, this clonotype turned up many times. The CDR3 is CASSGGQILVSGANVLTF. DNA of the CDR3: TGTGCCAGCAGTGGGGGACAGATCTTAGTTTCTGGGGCCAACGTCCTGACTTTC. The chain couples TRBV6-1 to TRBJ2-6; TRBD1 matches at 7 bases. The CDR3 is 18 amino acids. The trim removed 4 bases at V and 1 base at J, leaving 10 bases unmatched. Germline loops: CDR1 MNHNS, CDR2 SASEGT.

This clonotype was counted only a few times. J is TRBJ1-1 and V is TRBV13, with a possible D match to TRBD1 (5 bases). CDR1 is PRHDT and CDR2 is FYEKMQ in the germline V gene (reference sequence). CDR3 length: 14 residues. V was cut by 5 bases and J by 2 bases, with 12 bases left in between. Written as DNA, the CDR3 is TGTGCCAGCAGCGCGAGGACACCCAACACTGAAGCTTTCTTT. Translated: CASSARTPNTEAFF. Full variable domain (rest looked up from reference TRBV13 and TRBJ1-1): AAGVIQSPRHLIKEKRETATLKCYPIPRHDTVYWYQQGPGQDPQFLISFYEKMQSDKGSIPDRFSAQQFSDYHSELNMSSLELGDSALYFCASSARTPNTEAFFGQGTRLTVV.

Concerning this clonotype itself: Mismatch with germline at one junction end may stem from a read error. This chain connects TRBV7-2 to TRBJ1-1; D not resolved. The CDR3 covers 16 residues. The V gene's germline CDR1 is SGHTA and CDR2 FQGNSA. CDR3 protein: CASSLNRPGESTAAFF. The CDR3 region has the DNA TGTGCCAGCAGCTTGAACCGCCCCGGAGAGAGCACTGCAGCTTTCTTT.

This clonotype was seen ten or more times. V and J are TRBV20-1 and TRBJ1-2; D is possibly TRBD1 (6 bases). The CDR3 sequence is 13 residues long. The V end lost 6 bases, the J end lost 4 bases, and 15 bases lay between the germline ends. Germline CDR1 and CDR2: DFQATT and SNEGSKA (reference sequence). The DNA of the CDR3 is TGCAGTGCCCTGACAGGTGATGGCTATGGCTACACCTTC. It encodes CSALTGDGYGYTF.